At least ten counts were recorded for the clone carrying this T cell receptor (beta chain). The target antigen is unknown. The germline V and J ends were trimmed by 5 bases and 5 bases, with 18 bases remaining between them. This CDR3 is built from 16 residues. The V gene's germline CDR1 is SGHVS and CDR2 FQNEAQ. TCRdb processed the reads anew with MiXCR; each CDR3 protein has one entry. The sample includes roughly 990,000 distinct CDR3 sequences, around 30% of them seen just once. The data belong to a study of T cell repertoires in cytomegalovirus infection. Overall study: Evidence of both CMV infection and a matching HLA type came from public TCR beta signatures.

The TCR was taken from a human donor in good health (CMV status not recorded). Some clones in this sample may be carry-over from other donors' samples. The genes are TRBV7-8 and TRBJ2-2; D is unresolved. Sequenced material: cultured CD8+ T cells from PBMCs, taken from culture after CMV antigen stimulation. CDR3: CASSLLWAGETGELFF. CDR3 coding DNA: TGTGCCAGCAGCCTATTGTGGGCAGGCGAAACCGGGGAGCTGTTTTTT.